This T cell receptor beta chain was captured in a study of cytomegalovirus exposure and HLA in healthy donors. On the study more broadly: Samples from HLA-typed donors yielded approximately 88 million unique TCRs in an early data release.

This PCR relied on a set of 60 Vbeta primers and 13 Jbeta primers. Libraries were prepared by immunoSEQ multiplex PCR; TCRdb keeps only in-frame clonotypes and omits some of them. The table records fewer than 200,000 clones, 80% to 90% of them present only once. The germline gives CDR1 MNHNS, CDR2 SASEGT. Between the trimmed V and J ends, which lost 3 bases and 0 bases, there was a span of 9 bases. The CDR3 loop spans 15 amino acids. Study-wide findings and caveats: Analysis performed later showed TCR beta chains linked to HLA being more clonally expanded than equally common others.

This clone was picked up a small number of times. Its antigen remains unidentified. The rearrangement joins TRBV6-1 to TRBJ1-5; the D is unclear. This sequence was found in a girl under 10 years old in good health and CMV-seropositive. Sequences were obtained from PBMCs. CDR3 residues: CASSESGYSNQPQHF. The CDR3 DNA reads TGTGCCAGCAGTGAGAGTGGTTATAGCAATCAGCCCCAGCATTTT.